This T cell receptor beta chain is from a study of blood T cell repertoires in COVID-19. Study as a whole: Samples taken during acute and convalescent COVID-19 were collected in the United States, Italy and Spain.

The germline gives CDR1 MGHDK, CDR2 SYGVNS. The V segment lost 5 bases and the J segment 8 bases; nucleotides outside the gene matches: 2. This CDR3 comprises 11 residues. Sequencing used immunoSEQ multiplex PCR; TCRdb keeps in-frame clones, though not all of them. Of under 500,000 clones listed, around 89% were seen once; the top ten hold more than 4%. This clonotype originated in a woman aged 30 to 39 with acute or convalescent COVID-19. The chain is built from TRBV25-1 and TRBJ1-2; 7 bases fit TRBD1. Input material: peripheral blood. CDR3 in amino acids: CASSRGGGYTF. CDR3 bases: TGTGCCAGCAGTCGAGGGGGCGGCTACACCTTC.